The 13 T cell receptor beta chains listed next were all sequenced from one sample in a study of blood T cells in healthy people across ages. With a J-beta primer mix and a sample-barcoded 5' primer, a second PCR ran about 7 to 12 cycles. MiXCR was run by TCRdb on the 5' RACE reads, yielding one entry per CDR3 protein. The data show roughly 1.5 million distinct CDR3 sequences, less than 45% seen once. Sequencing used blood. These receptors all come from a woman aged 18-29 years in good health.

This clonotype turned up a few times. The chain combines TRBV27 with TRBJ1-5; D is uncertain. Trimming pared 0 bases from V and 7 bases from J, leaving 7 bases between. The CDR3 contains 13 residues. The germline CDR1 and CDR2 sequences are MNHEY and SMNVEV (reference sequence). The CDR3 DNA sequence: TGTGCCAGCAGTTTATCATGGAGCCAGCCCCAGCATTTT. This sequence encodes CASSLSWSQPQHF.

Here the CDR3 DNA reads TGTGCCCGGGAATTCACCGGGGAGCTGTTTTTT. Its translation is CAREFTGELFF. The chain is built from TRBV30 and TRBJ2-2; maybe TRBD2 (5 bases). The V gene's germline CDR1 is GTSNPN and CDR2 SVGIG (reference sequence). V was cut by 8 bases and J by 4 bases, with 8 bases left in between. The length of the CDR3 is 11 residues.

This chain uses TRBV7-9 with TRBJ2-5; TRBD1 aligns across 7 bases. Germline loops: CDR1 SEHNR, CDR2 FQNEAQ (reference sequence). V gave up 2 bases and J gave up 5 bases; unmatched junction bases: 5. The length of the CDR3 is 14 residues. CDR3 sequence reads: CASSLKDRRETQYF. The DNA of the CDR3 is TGTGCCAGCAGCTTAAAGGACAGGCGGGAGACCCAGTACTTC.

The chain is built from TRBV20-1 and TRBJ2-1, with no clear D. The germline CDR1 and CDR2 sequences are DFQATT and SNEGSKA (reference sequence). The ends were cut back, 4 bases at V and 0 bases at J, with 10 bases in the middle. The length of the CDR3 is 14 residues. CDR3 bases: TGCAGTGCTAAAACACCGAGCTCCTACAATGAGCAGTTCTTC. It is translated as CSAKTPSSYNEQFF.

The genes are TRBV5-4 and TRBJ1-5; 12 bases map to TRBD1. CDR1 and CDR2 from the germline V gene are SGHNT and YYREEE (reference sequence). The CDR3 is 17 residues long. J gave up 3 bases and V 6 bases, and 10 bases lay outside the gene matches. In DNA, the CDR3 is TGTGCCAGCAACCTCGGGGACAGGGGGCTTTCCAATCAGCCCCAGCATTTT. Translating gives CASNLGDRGLSNQPQHF.

A few counts support this clonotype. The chain couples TRBV7-2 to TRBJ2-1; D is unclear. Between the trimmed V and J ends, which lost 2 bases and 8 bases, there was a span of 10 bases. This CDR3 contains 13 residues. CDR1 SGHTA and CDR2 FQGNSA come from the germline V gene. For the CDR3, the DNA is TGTGCCAGCAGCTTACCTGGTATGGATGAGCAGTTCTTC. Its translation is CASSLPGMDEQFF. The whole variable domain, filled in from reference TRBV7-2 and TRBJ2-1, reads GAGVSQSPSNKVTEKGKDVELRCDPISGHTALYWYRQSLGQGLEFLIYFQGNSAPDKSGLPSDRFSAERTGGSVSTLTIQRTQQEDSAVYLCASSLPGMDEQFFGPGTRLTVL.

A few counts support this clonotype. V is TRBV20-1 and J is TRBJ2-6; D is unclear. Germline CDR1 reads DFQATT; CDR2 reads SNEGSKA (reference sequence). The CDR3 loop spans 15 amino acids. Trimming removed 1 base at V and 4 bases at J, with 11 bases between. CDR3 sequence reads: CSARGQGPGANVLTF. The CDR3 DNA follows: TGCAGTGCTAGAGGTCAAGGGCCAGGGGCCAACGTCCTGACTTTC.

The J gene is TRBJ2-7, the V gene TRBV29-1; a weak D match, TRBD1 (6 bases). The V end lost 6 bases, the J end lost 3 bases, and 9 bases lay between the germline ends. This CDR3 comprises 11 residues. The germline V gene encodes CDR1 SQVTM and CDR2 ANQGSEA. CDR3 sequence: CSVWDIYEQYF. The CDR3 coding sequence is TGCAGCGTCTGGGACATCTACGAGCAGTACTTC.

J is TRBJ1-1 and V is TRBV5-6; D not certain. This CDR3 contains 14 residues. Trimming removed 4 bases from V and 2 bases from J, with 12 bases in between. The germline CDR1 and CDR2 sequences are SGHDT and YYEEEE. CDR3 sequence: CASSMEPGNTEAFF. The CDR3 bases are TGTGCCAGCAGCATGGAACCTGGAAACACTGAAGCTTTCTTT.

The chain combines TRBV7-2 with TRBJ2-7, with 8 bases matching TRBD1. Per the germline V gene, CDR1 is SGHTA and CDR2 is FQGNSA. The CDR3 sequence is 15 residues long. Unmatched junction bases numbered 7, after V lost 6 bases and J lost 0 bases. The chain's CDR3 is CASSADRGGSYEQYF. For the CDR3, the DNA is TGTGCCAGCAGTGCCGACAGGGGAGGCTCCTACGAGCAGTACTTC.

This CDR3 reads CAISGGSKRSYNEQFF. Here the CDR3 DNA reads TGTGCCATCAGTGGGGGAAGCAAGAGGTCCTACAATGAGCAGTTCTTC. The chain couples TRBV10-3 to TRBJ2-1; D remains unclear. The CDR3 totals 16 residues. Germline loops: CDR1 ENHRY, CDR2 SYGVKD. Trimming shortened V by 4 bases and J by 1 base, and 14 bases separated the two germline ends.

V gene TRBV2 combines with J gene TRBJ1-2; TRBD1 agrees at 8 bases. V shed 8 bases, J shed 7 bases, and the junction held 18 bases outside the gene matches. Per the germline V gene, CDR1 is SNHLY and CDR2 is FYNNEI. The CDR3 length is 16 residues. CDR3 protein: CASGTQSPRTGIGYTF. In DNA, the CDR3 is TGTGCCAGCGGAACCCAATCGCCCCGGACAGGGATTGGCTACACCTTC.

The chain uses TRBV27 and TRBJ2-2; D perhaps matches TRBD2 (5 bases). The CDR3 is 13 amino acids. CDR1 MNHEY and CDR2 SMNVEV come from the germline V gene (reference sequence). Trimming shortened V by 1 base and J by 5 bases, and 5 bases separated the two germline ends. The CDR3 DNA sequence: TGTGCCAGCAGTTTATTAGCGACCGGGGAGCTGTTTTTT. It encodes CASSLLATGELFF.